This T cell receptor (beta chain) stems from a study of T-cell memory formation after mild COVID-19. Study information: Across donors, TCR clusters were largely donor specific.

The V end lost 2 bases, the J end lost 0 bases, and 12 bases lay between the germline ends. CDR1 is SGHVS and CDR2 is FNYEAQ in the germline V gene. This CDR3 has 16 residues. Study results and caveats: Clones that got smaller from day 15 to 85 had even CD4/CD8, while clones growing later tipped toward CD4+. Whether day 37 second-wave clones are SARS-CoV-2-specific was not confirmed.

Barcoded TCR alpha and TCR beta cDNA libraries with UMIs came from 5'RACE using constant-segment primers. TCRdb independently ran MiXCR on the 5' RACE reads; one entry per CDR3 protein. The sample gives about 300,000 distinct CDR3 sequences, approximately 19% of which show up once; 20% to 25% is in the top ten. Concerning this clonotype: Its matching antigen is unknown.

The chain recombines TRBV7-6 with TRBJ2-3; TRBD2 might be the D (5 bases). The sample consisted of PBMCs or a T cell subset sorted from them (not recorded which). The source of this sequence is a man aged 18 to 29 who had mild COVID-19 (a few samples of this study predate the infection). Cell type and time point are not known. This CDR3 is CASSLTGGLSTDTQYF. In DNA, the CDR3 is TGTGCCAGCAGCTTAACCGGAGGTTTAAGCACAGATACGCAGTATTTT.